What follows are 26 T cell receptor beta chains derived from one specimen sequenced in a study of blood T cell repertoires in COVID-19. Libraries were prepared by immunoSEQ multiplex PCR; TCRdb keeps only in-frame clonotypes and omits some of them. The sample contains around 310,000 clones, approximately 88% of which appear only once. Sequencing was carried out using PBMCs or T cells enriched from blood (not recorded which). These receptors all come from a man aged 25 to 40 who had recovered from COVID-19.

The gene calls are TRBV4-1 and TRBJ2-7, with D hard to call. The CDR3 consists of 15 residues. Trimming shortened V by 1 base and J by 7 bases, and 17 bases separated the two germline ends. CDR1 and CDR2 from the germline V gene are MGHRA and YSYEKL. CDR3 protein: CASSQGFGRPVEQYF. CDR3 coding DNA: TGCGCCAGCAGCCAAGGGTTTGGCAGGCCTGTGGAGCAGTACTTC.

The V gene is TRBV13, the J gene TRBJ1-2; 9 bases are a match to TRBD1. V lost 5 bases, J lost 4 bases, and 11 bases stayed unmatched. Germline V gene lookup returns CDR1 PRHDT and CDR2 FYEKMQ (reference sequence). The CDR3 is 16 amino acids. The CDR3 DNA follows: TGTGCCAGCAGCGGGCTCCGGGACAGGGACCTCTATGGCTACACCTTC. This sequence encodes CASSGLRDRDLYGYTF.

The genes are TRBV7-6 and TRBJ1-1; weak D call: TRBD1 (5 bases). V lost 8 bases, J lost 4 bases, and 14 bases lay in between. Per germline, CDR1 SGHVS and CDR2 FNYEAQ. This CDR3 comprises 13 residues. CDR3 loop: CASSRGYGTEAFF. The CDR3 region has the DNA TGTGCCAGCTCTCGGGGGTACGGCACTGAAGCTTTCTTT. The variable domain in full, completed from reference TRBV7-6 and TRBJ1-1, reads GAGVSQSPRYKVTKRGQDVALRCDPISGHVSLYWYRQALGQGPEFLTYFNYEAQQDKSGLPNDRFSAERPEGSISTLTIQRTEQRDSAMYRCASSRGYGTEAFFGQGTRLTVV.

The V and J genes are TRBV4-2 and TRBJ2-1, with 7 nucleotides matching TRBD1. The CDR3 contains 15 residues. Per germline, CDR1 LGHNA and CDR2 YNFKEQ. The V gene end was trimmed by 1 base and the J gene end by 2 bases; junction bases not matched to a gene: 2. The CDR3 nucleotides read TGTGCCAGCAGCCAAGGGGACAGCACCTACAATGAGCAGTTCTTC. Protein sequence: CASSQGDSTYNEQFF.

The chain recombines TRBV27 with TRBJ2-2; D unresolved. The CDR3 spans 13 residues. Germline-derived CDR1 and CDR2 are MNHEY and SMNVEV (reference sequence). The CDR3 DNA reads TGTTCCGCCACAAACCATAACACCGGGGAGCTGTTTTTT. Protein product: CSATNHNTGELFF.

The V gene is TRBV7-2, the J gene TRBJ2-7; possible D gene TRBD1, 6 bases. Looked up from germline, CDR1 is SGHTA and CDR2 is FQGNSA. V was pared by 2 bases and J by 2 bases, with 10 bases between. The CDR3 is 14 residues long. In DNA, the CDR3 is TGTGCCAGCAGCTTACACAGGGATACCTACGAGCAGTACTTC. Translated, it gives CASSLHRDTYEQYF.

This clone was found a few times. This rearrangement joins TRBV30 to TRBJ1-2; D not resolved. V lost 0 bases and J 5 bases, leaving 19 bases between the germline ends. CDR1 and CDR2 from the germline V gene are GTSNPN and SVGIG (reference sequence). The CDR3 consists of 16 residues. DNA of the CDR3: TGTGCCTGGAGTGTAGGGAGAACACGTCCCGGGTATGGCTACACCTTC. Its protein is CAWSVGRTRPGYGYTF.

The chain is built from TRBV7-9 and TRBJ2-5; 10 nucleotides align to TRBD2. CDR3 size: 17 residues. CDR1 SEHNR and CDR2 FQNEAQ come from the germline V gene (reference sequence). The J segment lost 5 bases and the V segment lost 2 bases, leaving 11 bases of the junction unmatched. In DNA form, the CDR3 reads TGTGCCAGCAGCTTACAGCTAGCGGGGGTAATCGGGGAGACCCAGTACTTC. Encoded protein: CASSLQLAGVIGETQYF.

This clone appeared a few times. The chain is built from TRBV30 and TRBJ2-2; D uncertain. CDR1 GTSNPN and CDR2 SVGIG come from the germline V gene (reference sequence). The CDR3 loop spans 10 amino acids. Trimming pared 6 bases from V and 4 bases from J, leaving 3 bases between. The DNA of the CDR3 is TGTGCCTGTCTCACCGGGGAGCTGTTTTTT. As protein: CACLTGELFF. Combining the CDR3 with reference TRBV30 and TRBJ2-2 gives the whole variable domain SQTIHQWPATLVQPVGSPLSLECTVEGTSNPNLYWYRQAAGRGLQLLFYSVGIGQISSEVPQNLSASRPQDRQFILSSKKLLLSDSGFYLCACLTGELFFGEGSRLTVL.

This clone was found a few times. The chain joins TRBV5-1 to TRBJ2-2; weak D call: TRBD1 (5 bases). The V end lost 0 bases, the J end lost 5 bases, and 8 bases lay between the germline ends. Germline loops: CDR1 SGHRS, CDR2 YFSETQ. The CDR3 has 14 residues. As DNA, the CDR3 is TGCGCCAGCAGCTTGGATAAGGGGACCGGGGAGCTGTTTTTT. This sequence encodes CASSLDKGTGELFF.

The gene calls are TRBV3-1 (or the pseudogene TRBV3-2) and TRBJ2-3; a possible D gene is TRBD2 (7 bases). The CDR3 extends over 15 amino acids. Germline CDR1 reads LGHDT; CDR2 reads YNNKEL (reference sequence). Trimming stripped 4 bases from V and 0 bases from J, with 11 bases between. CDR3 loop: CASSRGGASTDTQYF. For the CDR3, the DNA is TGTGCCAGCAGCCGGGGGGGGGCTAGCACAGATACGCAGTATTTT.

J is TRBJ1-6 and V is TRBV21-1; the table names TRBD1, a call not compared with the DNA. TRBV21-1 counts as a pseudogene. There are 12 residues in the CDR3. The CDR3 region has the DNA TGTGCCAGCACGACAGGGGAGGCACCCCTCCACTTT. Its protein is CASTTGEAPLHF.

The V and J genes are TRBV6-5 and TRBJ1-5, with TRBD1 as a possible D gene (5 bases). The CDR3 is 13 residues long. Germline-derived CDR1 and CDR2 are MNHEY and SVGAGI. V was clipped by 0 bases and J by 6 bases, with 6 bases between them. This CDR3 is CASSYSRGQPQHF. The CDR3 DNA sequence: TGTGCCAGCAGTTACTCAAGGGGTCAGCCCCAGCATTTT.

The chain combines TRBV3-1 (or the pseudogene TRBV3-2) with TRBJ1-6; D call uncertain. V was shortened by 0 bases and J by 3 bases, with 3 bases between the two germline ends. The CDR3 is 14 residues long. Looked up from germline, CDR1 is LGHDT and CDR2 is YNNKEL (reference sequence). CDR3 nucleotides: TGTGCCAGCAGCCAAGACATCTATAATTCACCCCTCCACTTT. Translated: CASSQDIYNSPLHF.

The chain carries TRBV28 and TRBJ2-7, with D hard to call. There are 10 residues in the CDR3. From germline, CDR1 is MDHEN and CDR2 SYDVKM. V lost 6 bases to trimming and J lost 3 bases, with 3 bases between them. The CDR3 loop is CASRRYEQYF. As DNA, the CDR3 is TGTGCCAGCAGGCGCTACGAGCAGTACTTC.

The chain couples TRBV23-1 to TRBJ1-4; 7 bases align to TRBD1. TRBV23-1 belongs to the ORF category, with a function that is uncertain. Trimming removed 9 bases from V and 7 bases from J; junction bases left unmatched: 20. This CDR3 spans 17 amino acids. The CDR3 loop reads CARTLLGTENSGEKLFF. CDR3 nucleotides: TGCGCCAGGACTTTACTCGGGACAGAAAATTCGGGTGAAAAACTGTTTTTT.

The chain links TRBV2 to TRBJ1-6, with TRBD1 identical over 7 bases. CDR1 is SNHLY and CDR2 is FYNNEI in the germline V gene. With V trimmed by 7 bases and J by 0 bases, 3 bases remained unmatched. This CDR3 has 15 residues. In nucleotides, the CDR3 is TGTGCCAGCATTGGACAGGACTCCTATAATTCACCCCTCCACTTT. Translated: CASIGQDSYNSPLHF.

The chain is built from TRBV30 and TRBJ1-6; 9 positions agree with TRBD1. The CDR3 extends over 14 amino acids. V trimming: 5 bases; J trimming: 9 bases; junction bases outside the gene matches: 8. Germline assignment: CDR1 GTSNPN and CDR2 SVGIG (reference sequence). DNA for the CDR3: TGTGCCTGGTACCCAGGACAGGGGAGTTCACCCCTCCACTTT. This gives the protein CAWYPGQGSSPLHF.

The V and J genes are TRBV19 and TRBJ2-1; no reliable D call. The CDR3 has 12 amino acids. Germline values: CDR1 LNHDA, CDR2 SQIVND (reference sequence). Trimming took off 2 bases at V and 4 bases at J, with 3 bases between the two ends. The CDR3 here is CASSIPYNEQFF. DNA for the CDR3: TGTGCCAGTAGTATACCGTACAATGAGCAGTTCTTC.

The count of this clone is one. The chain is built from TRBV5-1 and TRBJ2-7; no clear D gene. Trimming stripped 0 bases from V and 5 bases from J, with 9 bases between. In germline, CDR1 is SGHRS, CDR2 YFSETQ. The CDR3 runs to 13 residues. The chain's CDR3 is CASSLAGSDEQYF. CDR3 DNA sequence: TGCGCCAGCAGCTTGGCCGGAAGCGACGAGCAGTACTTC. Full variable domain (missing parts from reference TRBV5-1 and TRBJ2-7): KAGVTQTPRYLIKTRGQQVTLSCSPISGHRSVSWYQQTPGQGLQFLFEYFSETQRNKGNFPGRFSGRQFSNSRSEMNVSTLELGDSALYLCASSLAGSDEQYFGPGTRLTVT.

The chain uses TRBV3-1 (or the pseudogene TRBV3-2) and TRBJ1-3; the D is unclear. Per the germline V gene, CDR1 is LGHDT and CDR2 is YNNKEL (reference sequence). The V and J ends lost 1 base and 1 base respectively, with 8 bases between them. This CDR3 has 15 residues. The CDR3 protein is CASSQAGISGNTIYF. DNA of the CDR3: TGTGCCAGCAGCCAAGCAGGCATTTCTGGAAACACCATATATTTT.

The gene calls are TRBV6-1 and TRBJ2-2; 12 bases are shared with TRBD1. V was pared by 2 bases and J by 1 base, with 2 bases of the junction left unmatched. Germline V CDR1 and CDR2: MNHNS, SASEGT. The CDR3 spans 17 residues. CDR3 coding DNA: TGTGCCAGCAGTGAATGGGACAGGGGGCTGAACACCGGGGAGCTGTTTTTT. Residues: CASSEWDRGLNTGELFF.

The chain has TRBV28 and TRBJ2-1; 12 bases are shared with TRBD2. V dropped 4 bases and J dropped 9; count of bases not matched to a gene: 10. The CDR3 runs to 16 residues. Germline values: CDR1 MDHEN, CDR2 SYDVKM. Here the CDR3 DNA reads TGTGCCAGCAGTTCAAGACTAGCGGGGGACTCCATTGAGCAGTTCTTC. Its translation: CASSSRLAGDSIEQFF.

This clone was seen a few times. The chain couples TRBV28 to TRBJ1-2; 7 nucleotides align to TRBD1. After removal of 2 bases from V and 4 bases from J, the junction contained 10 bases not matched to a gene. Germline loops: CDR1 MDHEN, CDR2 SYDVKM. CDR3 length equals 16 residues. CDR3 nucleotide sequence: TGTGCCAGCAGTTTACTCTCGGGACAGACTCCCTATGGCTACACCTTC. Protein sequence: CASSLLSGQTPYGYTF.

V and J are TRBV5-1 and TRBJ1-3, with D maybe TRBD1 (6 bases). The V gene lost 0 bases and the J gene lost 2 bases, with 12 bases spanning the gap. CDR1 and CDR2 (germline): SGHRS, YFSETQ. The CDR3 extends over 16 amino acids. CDR3 loop: CASSLDRGGTGNTIYF. Here the CDR3 DNA reads TGCGCCAGCAGCTTGGATAGGGGGGGAACTGGAAACACCATATATTTT.

The chain uses TRBV28 and TRBJ2-2, with 7 bases aligning to TRBD2. The V gene's germline CDR1 is MDHEN and CDR2 SYDVKM. CDR3 length: 13 amino acids. V was clipped by 6 bases and J by 8 bases; unmatched bases: 6. The CDR3 DNA reads as TGTGCCAGCAGGCGCCCGGGAGGAGGGGAGCTGTTTTTT. Its translation is CASRRPGGGELFF.